One T cell receptor beta chain is described in this entry. Its antigen is still unknown. CDR3 length equals 18 residues. Germline V lookup: CDR1 SEHNR, CDR2 FQNEAQ (reference sequence). Trimming cost V 1 base and J 0 bases; bases outside gene matches: 10. This sample was taken from a study of regulatory T cells. Primers: 52 TRBV forward and 13 TRBJ reverse. The repertoire was sequenced with immunoSEQ multiplex PCR; TCRdb's copy has only in-frame clones and lacks some. The table lists almost 30,000 clones, around 93% of them singletons. Broader study findings: Hydrophobic residues at CDR3 positions 6 and 7 were enriched in conventional CD4+ T cells of CD3G-deficient patients.

The chain recombines TRBV7-9 with TRBJ2-3; 7 bases fit TRBD2. The sequence derives from a person under 35 with CD3G deficiency. The sample consisted of conventional CD4+ T cells sorted from blood. In nucleotides, the CDR3 is TGTGCCAGCAGCTTAGATCCCGTGGCTAGCGGTAGCACAGATACGCAGTATTTT. This gives the protein CASSLDPVASGSTDTQYF. Supplemented by reference TRBV7-9 and TRBJ2-3, the full variable domain reads DTGVSQNPRHKITKRGQNVTFRCDPISEHNRLYWYRQTLGQGPEFLTYFQNEAQLEKSRLLSDRFSAERPKGSFSTLEIQRTEQGDSAMYLCASSLDPVASGSTDTQYFGPGTRLTVL.